This T cell receptor (beta chain) was identified in a study of shared clonotypes between healthy human individuals (dated by TCRdb to 2020 to 2021). About the investigation overall: The cohort included a few men and a couple of women between 18 and 49 years of age. For each donor, three plates each were used for CD4 naive and CD4 memory, two plates were used for CD8 naive, and one plate was used for CD8 memory. To estimate repertoire size and how much clonotypes are shared between individuals, the study performed deep sequencing of blood TCR repertoires from about five healthy adults. To increase sequencing depth and limit assay-specific biases, TCR repertoire library preparation and sequencing were carried out by different laboratories using diverse techniques. Per donor, leukapheresis produced somewhere between about 0.9 and 9.5 billion PBMCs. Overall results and qualifications from the work: The small number of donors limited the genetic and exposure-history diversity represented. Pairwise subsampling indicated that sequencing depth was expected to affect the degree of clonotype sharing among donors. Compared with non-shared clonotypes, the clonotypes found in all four sorted-subset donors had higher generation probabilities. Only blood was sampled, and tissue TCR repertoires likely differ from those in blood. Naive subsets generally had larger estimated clonotype richness than memory subsets. Across a few donors, about 5.2% of naive CD4, more than 3% of naive CD8, under 2.5% of memory CD4, and approximately 0.4% of memory CD8 clonotypes were shared. Even with the large sequencing depth, rarefaction of the sorted-subset datasets indicated that sequencing was incomplete.

The CDR3 contains 11 residues, cysteine and phenylalanine counted. The entry retains the CDR3 DNA only, 33 bases that are in frame from base 1. The germline V gene (reference sequence) specifies SEHNR as CDR1 and FQNEAQ as CDR2. A distance of 11 bases separates the germline ends of V and J, which lose 8 bases and 7 bases respectively. Healthy HIV-negative adults with no recently reported acute infections or vaccinations were included as donors. Every donor was a Caucasian adult living in Nashville, Tennessee, USA. Magnetic negative selection was used to enrich CD4+ T cells, after which naive cells were positively selected on CD45RA and the negative fraction became the memory subset. Blood was obtained by leukapheresis, after which PBMCs were separated by Ficoll-Histopaque density gradient centrifugation and cryopreserved in liquid nitrogen vapor phase. Purity and quantity of every magnetically sorted T cell population were checked by analytical flow cytometry. Each sorted fraction had its genomic DNA isolated and then quantified by UV absorbance on a Nanodrop 2000c.

This clone was seen only once. No cognate antigen has been identified for it. Per-base quality was not reported, and no clone a single base away is much larger than it. Using the deep immunoSEQ assay, TCR CDR3 regions were amplified from genomic DNA by multiplex PCR. Extracted genomic DNA from each cell subset was spread evenly across all wells of several immunoSEQ 96-well plates, with each plate serving as a replicate. Each replicate PCR for sorted subsets received about 0.2 ug genomic DNA, equal to 28,000 or so T cell genomes. The purified libraries were quantified using a Qubit 3.0 fluorometer, sized with a Bioanalyzer 2100, and then quantified again using the KAPA Library Quantification kit. Every immunoSEQ 96-well plate was sequenced on a dedicated single-read 150-cycle Illumina NextSeq 550 flow cell. On the study's bioinformatics: The immunoSEQ output contained only junctional sequences without quality scores, so filtering could not match that applied to full-length reads. Sequences were annotated with PyIR, a Python wrapper for IgBLAST v1.9, and V/J genes and CDR3 were assigned using IMGT germline references. Reads were removed for weak V/J assignments (E-value above 1e-6), missing CDR3, stop codons, out-of-frame junctions, or ambiguous translated residues. V3J clonotypes were defined as sequences sharing an identical inferred V gene, J gene, and CDR3 amino acid sequence. Percentage overlap between repertoires was computed as shared unique clonotypes divided by the size of the smaller repertoire. Repertoire richness was assessed with RTK rarefaction, the Chao1 estimator, and Recon v2.1 estimates of unobserved clonotypes. For all TCRbeta clonotypes obtained by the gDNA method from several donors, generation probabilities were computed with OLGA. Imported from immuneACCESS, the table was reduced by TCRdb to in-frame sequences with V and J called. These copies leave out some clones; in studies compared against another copy, an unresolved V gene accounts for under half, and the cause of the remainder is not known. V and J calls and clone size come straight from that table; D and trimming were deduced from the DNA. Across this sample there are about 1 million clones, with approximately 76% seen only once. The ten largest make up about 1.5% of the sample.

Input material: memory CD4+ T cells sorted from blood. The label giving this sample's cell subset or site can be read as: CD45RA-negative fraction. The chain was built from TRBV7-9 and TRBJ2-5; the D call is tentative, TRBD1 or TRBD2, as each matches 6 bases. The clonotype comes from a man between 18 and 35 years old in good health. The bases read TGTGCCAGCGATGGAGGGGGGACCCAGTACTTC. Its translation is CASDGGGTQYF.